The 29 T cell receptor beta chains presented below share a single source sample, sequenced in a study of blood T cells in healthy people across ages. Sample-barcoded 5' priming and a J-beta primer mix drove a second PCR of roughly 7 to 11 cycles. TCRdb processed the 5' RACE reads anew with MiXCR; each CDR3 protein has one entry. The sample has some 550,000 distinct CDR3 sequences, around 48% seen once. The sample was blood. Every receptor here comes from a man aged 80 or over in good health.

This chain joins TRBV10-3 and TRBJ2-7; D not certain. This CDR3 has 12 amino acids. The V end was cut by 4 bases, the J end by 0 bases, with 4 bases between. Per germline, CDR1 ENHRY and CDR2 SYGVKD. This CDR3 reads CAISGNSYEQYF. DNA of the CDR3: TGTGCCATCAGTGGCAACTCCTACGAGCAGTACTTC.

In this sample, this clonotype turned up a few times. The J gene is TRBJ2-4, the V gene TRBV14; TRBD1 agrees at 8 bases. The CDR3 consists of 18 residues. CDR1 is SGHDN and CDR2 is FVKESK in the germline V gene. After removal of 4 bases from V and 0 bases from J, the junction contained 11 bases not matched to a gene. The CDR3 DNA is TGTGCCAGCAGCCCCAGGGGGCCGGGACAGGTAGCCAAAAACATTCAGTACTTC. It yields the protein CASSPRGPGQVAKNIQYF.

This clonotype was picked up one time. The chain uses TRBV28 and TRBJ2-3; D remains ambiguous. The germline CDR1 and CDR2 sequences are MDHEN and SYDVKM. This CDR3 is built from 13 residues. Trimming pared 6 bases from V and 6 bases from J, leaving 13 bases between. The DNA for the CDR3 is TGTGCCAGCAGGTCTAACTGGCTGGATACGCAGTATTTT. This gives the protein CASRSNWLDTQYF.

The table lists this clonotype with many counts. The J gene is TRBJ1-1, the V gene TRBV12-3 or TRBV12-4; 7 nucleotides line up with TRBD1. J gave up 0 bases and V 5 bases, and 3 bases lay outside the gene matches. The CDR3 contains 14 residues. The CDR3 DNA reads TGTGCCAGCAGTCCGGACAGGTTGAACACTGAAGCTTTCTTT. It codes for CASSPDRLNTEAFF.

This clonotype was counted ten times or more. The chain employs TRBV6-5 and TRBJ2-7; the match to TRBD2 covers 8 bases. This CDR3 contains 16 residues. In germline, CDR1 is MNHEY, CDR2 SVGAGI. The V gene end was trimmed by 0 bases and the J gene end by 7 bases; junction bases not matched to a gene: 11. The chain's CDR3 is CASSYSGLASEREQYF. The CDR3 coding sequence is TGTGCCAGCAGTTACTCAGGACTAGCCAGTGAACGTGAGCAGTACTTC.

J is TRBJ2-7 and V is TRBV21-1; the table gives TRBD1 as D, unverified against the DNA. TRBV21-1 counts as a pseudogene. The CDR3 sequence is 15 residues long. DNA for the CDR3: TGTGCCAGCAGCACAAAGCCGGGGGCGGTAGCCGAGCAGTACTTC. This sequence encodes CASSTKPGAVAEQYF.

The chain is built from TRBV4-2 and TRBJ1-5; no firm D call. Germline values: CDR1 LGHNA, CDR2 YNFKEQ. This CDR3 has 14 residues. The V gene lost 4 bases and the J gene lost 6 bases, with 13 bases spanning the gap. The CDR3 protein is CASSPTPGGQPQHF. The CDR3, as DNA: TGTGCCAGCAGCCCAACCCCAGGCGGTCAGCCCCAGCATTTT.

The genes are TRBV7-2 and TRBJ1-1; D not certain. CDR3 length equals 13 residues. CDR1 is SGHTA, CDR2 FQGNSA, per germline. Trimming took off 6 bases at V and 5 bases at J, with 13 bases between the two ends. DNA for the CDR3: TGTGCCAGCAGACCTCCCGCAGCTACTGAAGCTTTCTTT. Protein: CASRPPAATEAFF.

This clonotype has only a few counts. The chain joins TRBV28 to TRBJ1-2; D is unresolved. V lost 5 bases and J lost 8, with 15 bases in between. The length of the CDR3 is 13 residues. Germline V gene sequence: CDR1 MDHEN, CDR2 SYDVKM. This CDR3 reads CASSLTSTGGYTF. CDR3 bases: TGTGCCAGCAGTCTTACATCGACGGGGGGCTACACCTTC.

This clonotype was counted only a few times. The chain joins TRBV7-9 to TRBJ2-3, with 8 bases identical to TRBD2. This CDR3 region has 15 residues. Germline CDR1 reads SEHNR; CDR2 reads FQNEAQ (reference sequence). V shed 5 bases, J shed 6 bases, and the junction held 10 bases outside the gene matches. The CDR3 DNA follows: TGTGCCAGCAGCCTTAGCGGGGCCCGTACGGATACGCAGTATTTT. The encoded protein is CASSLSGARTDTQYF.

The chain employs TRBV4-3 and TRBJ2-1; unclear D gene. V was shortened by 0 bases and J by 8 bases, with 5 bases between the two germline ends. Germline lookup yields CDR1 LGHNA and CDR2 YSLEER. This CDR3 is 12 amino acids long. CDR3 sequence: CASSQDRYEQFF. CDR3 DNA sequence: TGCGCCAGCAGCCAAGACAGATATGAGCAGTTCTTC.

This clonotype has a handful of counts. The genes are TRBV7-2 and TRBJ2-5; D may be TRBD2 (6 bases). V dropped 5 bases and J dropped 2 bases, with 18 bases sitting between them. Looked up from germline, CDR1 is SGHTA and CDR2 is FQGNSA. This CDR3 has 16 amino acids. The CDR3: CASSLGGDRSQETQYF. The CDR3 DNA sequence: TGTGCCAGCAGCCTGGGGGGAGACAGAAGTCAAGAGACCCAGTACTTC. The variable domain in full, completed from reference TRBV7-2 and TRBJ2-5, reads GAGVSQSPSNKVTEKGKDVELRCDPISGHTALYWYRQSLGQGLEFLIYFQGNSAPDKSGLPSDRFSAERTGGSVSTLTIQRTQQEDSAVYLCASSLGGDRSQETQYFGPGTRLLVL.

The chain recombines TRBV29-1 with TRBJ1-2, with a tentative D call TRBD1 (5 bases). V shed 4 bases and J shed 7 bases, with 19 bases lying between them. The CDR3 runs 14 residues. Germline CDR1 reads SQVTM; CDR2 reads ANQGSEA. The CDR3 region has the DNA TGCAGCGTTGCGCCTGCCGAGGGGCGTCGTGGCTACACCTTC. Translation gives CSVAPAEGRRGYTF. Based on the CDR3 plus reference TRBV29-1 and TRBJ1-2, the full variable domain is SAVISQKPSRDICQRGTSLTIQCQVDSQVTMMFWYRQQPGQSLTLIATANQGSEATYESGFVIDKFPISRPNLTFSTLTVSNMSPEDSSIYLCSVAPAEGRRGYTFGSGTRLTVV.

A word on this clonotype: A much larger clonotype is one base distant, so this may be a read error. The chain combines TRBV6-5 with TRBJ1-1, with no clear D. This CDR3 region has 16 residues. Germline lookup yields CDR1 MNHEY and CDR2 SVGAGI. The CDR3 region has the DNA TGTGCCCGCAGTCCCCATTCGATAGGGAGGAACACTGAAGCTTTCTTT. The encoded protein is CARSPHSIGRNTEAFF.

The chain combines TRBV6-1 with TRBJ1-5; 7 bases align to TRBD1. Germline values: CDR1 MNHNS, CDR2 SASEGT. J gave up 7 bases and V 0 bases, and 6 bases lay outside the gene matches. There are 15 residues in the CDR3. The CDR3 coding sequence is TGTGCCAGCAGTGAAGCGTCAGGGGGGTTGCAGCCCCAGCATTTT. Amino acid sequence: CASSEASGGLQPQHF.

J is TRBJ2-5 and V is TRBV3-1, with 12 bases fitting TRBD2. The germline gives CDR1 LGHDT, CDR2 YNNKEL (reference sequence). The V gene end was trimmed by 2 bases and the J gene end by 4 bases; junction bases not matched to a gene: 8. The CDR3 has 17 amino acids. The CDR3 loop is CASSQPVLAGGPETQYF. The CDR3 nucleotides are TGTGCCAGCAGCCAACCCGTACTAGCGGGGGGACCAGAGACCCAGTACTTC.

This clonotype was seen only once. The gene calls are TRBV7-9 and TRBJ1-1; no firm D call. The germline gives CDR1 SEHNR, CDR2 FQNEAQ (reference sequence). V lost 5 bases and J 1 base, leaving 14 bases between the germline ends. This CDR3 spans 15 amino acids. For the CDR3, the DNA is TGTGCCAGCAGCCTACCCGCCGGCGGGAACACTGAAGCTTTCTTT. Protein sequence: CASSLPAGGNTEAFF. Combining the CDR3 with reference TRBV7-9 and TRBJ1-1 gives the whole variable domain DTGVSQNPRHKITKRGQNVTFRCDPISEHNRLYWYRQTLGQGPEFLTYFQNEAQLEKSRLLSDRFSAERPKGSFSTLEIQRTEQGDSAMYLCASSLPAGGNTEAFFGQGTRLTVV.

This clonotype has a single count. The V and J genes are TRBV7-6 and TRBJ2-5, with 7 bases lining up with TRBD1. The J call may not be correct, given that the DNA end is closer to TRBJ2-7. The germline gives CDR1 SGHVS, CDR2 FNYEAQ. The CDR3 has 15 amino acids. The CDR3 DNA reads TGTGCCAGCAGCTTATACCCCCAGGGGGCCTACGAGCAGTACTTC. This codes for CASSLYPQGAYEQYF.

The V gene is TRBV18, the J gene TRBJ2-3; the match to TRBD2 covers 9 bases. The CDR3 totals 13 residues. The V segment lost 6 bases and the J segment 10 bases; nucleotides outside the gene matches: 8. Germline CDR1 reads KGHSH; CDR2 reads LQKENI. The CDR3 sequence is CASSPGLAPPQYF. The CDR3 DNA follows: TGTGCCAGCTCCCCGGGACTAGCCCCCCCGCAGTATTTT.

The V gene is TRBV29-1, the J gene TRBJ1-1, with 8 nucleotides matching TRBD1. With 6 bases clipped from V and 5 bases from J, the junction kept 11 bases outside the gene matches. Germline V gene data show CDR1 as SQVTM and CDR2 as ANQGSEA. This CDR3 is 14 amino acids long. This chain's CDR3 is CSVDRTGYETEAFF. Written as DNA, the CDR3 is TGCAGCGTGGATAGGACAGGGTACGAGACTGAAGCTTTCTTT.

This clonotype was recorded a few times. This chain connects TRBV27 to TRBJ2-5; D is possibly TRBD1 or TRBD2 (5 bases each). The CDR3 runs to 13 residues. V was trimmed by 3 bases and J by 7 bases, leaving 12 bases between them. CDR1 is MNHEY, CDR2 SMNVEV, per germline (reference sequence). The CDR3 DNA reads as TGTGCCAGCAGTTTGGGACCGGCGGGGACCCAGTACTTC. This translates into CASSLGPAGTQYF.

This clonotype came up many times. The chain has TRBV6-5 and TRBJ2-7; 8 positions match TRBD1. J gave up 1 base and V 6 bases, and 8 bases lay outside the gene matches. The CDR3 contains 15 residues. CDR1 and CDR2 (germline): MNHEY, SVGAGI. This CDR3 is CASSSPGQESYEQYF. CDR3 sequence (DNA): TGTGCCAGCAGCTCTCCGGGACAGGAATCCTACGAGCAGTACTTC.

This clonotype occurred a few times. The chain links TRBV14 to TRBJ2-3; TRBD2 matches at 7 bases. This CDR3 has 17 residues. V dropped 3 bases and J dropped 1; count of bases not matched to a gene: 10. Looked up from germline, CDR1 is SGHDN and CDR2 is FVKESK. CDR3 sequence (DNA): TGTGCCAGCAGCCAGGATGCCGGGACTATTCGCACAGATACGCAGTATTTT. Its translation: CASSQDAGTIRTDTQYF.

The chain links TRBV7-9 to TRBJ2-5, with D possibly being TRBD2 (7 bases). The CDR3 extends over 15 amino acids. Germline V gene data show CDR1 as SEHNR and CDR2 as FQNEAQ (reference sequence). The germline V and J ends were trimmed by 5 bases and 11 bases, with 24 bases remaining between them. The CDR3 loop is CASSRGAPLGDEQYF. CDR3 nucleotides: TGTGCCAGCAGCCGGGGGGCGCCCCTCGGGGATGAGCAGTACTTC.

This rearrangement joins TRBV2 to TRBJ2-5; maybe TRBD1 (5 bases). The end of the DNA fits TRBJ2-7 better, so the J call may be wrong. Germline CDR1 and CDR2: SNHLY and FYNNEI. CDR3 length equals 13 residues. CDR3 DNA sequence: TGTGCCAGTGCGACAGAGACGGGTTACGAGCAGTACTTC. The encoded protein is CASATETGYEQYF.

V gene TRBV4-1 combines with J gene TRBJ2-2; no clear D gene. This CDR3 region has 16 residues. In germline, CDR1 is MGHRA, CDR2 YSYEKL. Trimming shortened V by 1 base and J by 2 bases, and 11 bases separated the two germline ends. The DNA of the CDR3 is TGCGCCAGCAGCCAAGGACATGGCCGTAACACCGGGGAGCTGTTTTTT. Translation gives CASSQGHGRNTGELFF.

The gene calls are TRBV28 and TRBJ1-5; 9 bases match TRBD1. The CDR3 loop spans 14 amino acids. The junction had 6 bases not matched to a gene; V was cut back by 5 bases and J by 7 bases. Germline assignment: CDR1 MDHEN and CDR2 SYDVKM. DNA for the CDR3: TGTGCCAGCAGTCGGGACAGGGAAAGCCAGCCCCAGCATTTT. Its protein product is CASSRDRESQPQHF.

The rearrangement uses TRBV10-3 and TRBJ1-1, with TRBD1 matching 7 bases. CDR3 length: 16 amino acids. J gave up 1 base and V 2 bases, and 7 bases lay outside the gene matches. The germline CDR1 and CDR2 sequences are ENHRY and SYGVKD. CDR3 region: CAISEDNRGANTEAFF. CDR3 coding DNA: TGTGCCATCAGTGAGGACAACAGGGGAGCGAACACTGAAGCTTTCTTT.

The chain recombines TRBV5-1 with TRBJ2-3; possibly TRBD1 for D (6 bases). Trimming removed 0 bases at V and 4 bases at J, with 9 bases between. This CDR3 is built from 14 residues. Germline V gene data show CDR1 as SGHRS and CDR2 as YFSETQ. The CDR3 DNA follows: TGCGCCAGCAGCTTGGAGGGACATCCAGATACGCAGTATTTT. Its translation: CASSLEGHPDTQYF.